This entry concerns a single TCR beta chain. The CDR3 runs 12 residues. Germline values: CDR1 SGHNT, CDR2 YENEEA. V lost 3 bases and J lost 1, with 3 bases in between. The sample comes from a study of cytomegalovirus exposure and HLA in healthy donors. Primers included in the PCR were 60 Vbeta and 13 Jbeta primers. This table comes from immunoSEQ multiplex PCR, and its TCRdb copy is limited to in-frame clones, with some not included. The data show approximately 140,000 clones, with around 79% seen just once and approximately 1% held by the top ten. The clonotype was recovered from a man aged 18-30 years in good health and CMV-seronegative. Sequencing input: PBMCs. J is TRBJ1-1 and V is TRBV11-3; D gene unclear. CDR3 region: CASSFGNTEAFF. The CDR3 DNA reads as TGTGCCAGCAGCTTCGGGAACACTGAAGCTTTCTTT.